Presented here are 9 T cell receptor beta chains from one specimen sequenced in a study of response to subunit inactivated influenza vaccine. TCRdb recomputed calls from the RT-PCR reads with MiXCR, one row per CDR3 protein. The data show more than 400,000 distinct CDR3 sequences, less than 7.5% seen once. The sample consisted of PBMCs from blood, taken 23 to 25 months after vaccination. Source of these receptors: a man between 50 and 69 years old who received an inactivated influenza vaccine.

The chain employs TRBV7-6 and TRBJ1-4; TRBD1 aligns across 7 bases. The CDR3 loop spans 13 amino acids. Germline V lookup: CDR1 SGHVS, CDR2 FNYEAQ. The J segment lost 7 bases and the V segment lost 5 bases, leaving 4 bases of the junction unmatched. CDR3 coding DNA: TGTGCCAGCAGCAAAAGACAGGGTGAAAAACTGTTTTTT. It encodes CASSKRQGEKLFF.

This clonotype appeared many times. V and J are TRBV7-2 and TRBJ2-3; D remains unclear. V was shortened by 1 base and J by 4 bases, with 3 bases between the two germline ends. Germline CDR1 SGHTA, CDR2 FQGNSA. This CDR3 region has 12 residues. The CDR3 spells CASSLVADTQYF. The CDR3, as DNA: TGTGCCAGCAGCTTAGTCGCAGATACGCAGTATTTT.

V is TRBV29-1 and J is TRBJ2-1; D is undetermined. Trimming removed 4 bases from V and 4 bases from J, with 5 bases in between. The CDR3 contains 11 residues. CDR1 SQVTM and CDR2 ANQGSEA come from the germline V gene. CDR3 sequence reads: CSVGWYNEQFF. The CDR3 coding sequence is TGCAGCGTTGGTTGGTACAATGAGCAGTTCTTC.

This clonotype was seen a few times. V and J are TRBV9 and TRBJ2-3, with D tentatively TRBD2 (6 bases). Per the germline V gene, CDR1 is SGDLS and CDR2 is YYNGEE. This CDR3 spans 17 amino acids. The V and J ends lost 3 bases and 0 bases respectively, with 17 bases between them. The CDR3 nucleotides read TGTGCCAGCAGCGAAAGCAGGACTACCTCTAGCACAGATACGCAGTATTTT. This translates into CASSESRTTSSTDTQYF.

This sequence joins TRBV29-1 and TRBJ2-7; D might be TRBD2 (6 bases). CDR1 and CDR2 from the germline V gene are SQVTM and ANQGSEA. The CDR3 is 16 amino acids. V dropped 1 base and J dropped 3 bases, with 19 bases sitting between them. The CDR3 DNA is TGCAGCGTTGAAGGTTCGGTGGAGGGTAGGATCTACGAGCAGTACTTC. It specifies CSVEGSVEGRIYEQYF.

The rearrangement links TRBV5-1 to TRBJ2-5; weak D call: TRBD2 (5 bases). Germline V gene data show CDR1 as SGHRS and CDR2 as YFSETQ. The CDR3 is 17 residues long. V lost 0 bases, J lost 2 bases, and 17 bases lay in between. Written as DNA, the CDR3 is TGCGCCAGCAGCTTGGGGATGCTCGCGGGCCAACAAGAGACCCAGTACTTC. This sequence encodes CASSLGMLAGQQETQYF. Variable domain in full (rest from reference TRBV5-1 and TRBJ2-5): KAGVTQTPRYLIKTRGQQVTLSCSPISGHRSVSWYQQTPGQGLQFLFEYFSETQRNKGNFPGRFSGRQFSNSRSEMNVSTLELGDSALYLCASSLGMLAGQQETQYFGPGTRLLVL.

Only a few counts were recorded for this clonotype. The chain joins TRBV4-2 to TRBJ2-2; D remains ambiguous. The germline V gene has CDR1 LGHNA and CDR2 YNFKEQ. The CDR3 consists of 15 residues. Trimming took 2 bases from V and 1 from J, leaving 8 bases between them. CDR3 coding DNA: TGTGCCAGCAGCCAAAGCGCCCTGAACACCGGGGAGCTGTTTTTT. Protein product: CASSQSALNTGELFF.

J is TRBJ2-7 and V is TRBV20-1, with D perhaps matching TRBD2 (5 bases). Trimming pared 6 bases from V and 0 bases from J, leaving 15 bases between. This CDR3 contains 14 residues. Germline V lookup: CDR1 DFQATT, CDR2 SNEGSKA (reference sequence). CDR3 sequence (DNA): TGCAGTGCCCGACGGGGTCCAAGCTCCTACGAGCAGTACTTC. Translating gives CSARRGPSSYEQYF.

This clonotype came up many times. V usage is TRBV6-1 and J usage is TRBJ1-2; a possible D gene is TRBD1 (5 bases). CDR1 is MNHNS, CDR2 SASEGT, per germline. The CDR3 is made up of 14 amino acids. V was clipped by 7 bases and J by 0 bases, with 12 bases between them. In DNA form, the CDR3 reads TGTGCCAGCACCCGACCGGGGGCTAACTATGGCTACACCTTC. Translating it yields CASTRPGANYGYTF.